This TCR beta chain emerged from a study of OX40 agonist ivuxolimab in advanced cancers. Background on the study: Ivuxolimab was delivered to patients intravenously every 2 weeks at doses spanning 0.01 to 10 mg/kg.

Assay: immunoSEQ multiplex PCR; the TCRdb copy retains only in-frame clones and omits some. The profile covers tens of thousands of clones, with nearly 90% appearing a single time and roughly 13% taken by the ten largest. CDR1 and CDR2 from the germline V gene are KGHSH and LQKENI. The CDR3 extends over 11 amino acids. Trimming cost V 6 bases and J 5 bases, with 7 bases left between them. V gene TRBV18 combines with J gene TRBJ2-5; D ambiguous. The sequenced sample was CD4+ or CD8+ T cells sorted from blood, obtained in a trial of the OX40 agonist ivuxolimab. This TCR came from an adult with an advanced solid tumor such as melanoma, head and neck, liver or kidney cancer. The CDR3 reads CASSAVETQYF. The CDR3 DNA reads TGTGCCAGCTCGGCAGTGGAGACCCAGTACTTC.